The 15 T cell receptor beta chains listed next were all sequenced from one sample in a study of T cell responses to AZD1222 COVID-19 vaccine. The protocol was immunoSEQ multiplex PCR, while the TCRdb copy is restricted to in-frame clones and leaves out a portion. The repertoire consists of about 200,000 clones, with around 94% occurring once and the leading ten covering 1.7%. Sequenced material: peripheral blood, taken 28 days after the second dose of the MenACWY control vaccine. The receptors come from an adult who received the MenACWY meningococcal vaccine as a control.

V gene TRBV6-5 combines with J gene TRBJ2-1; weak D call: TRBD1 (6 bases). This CDR3 region has 14 residues. Per the germline V gene, CDR1 is MNHEY and CDR2 is SVGAGI. Trimming left V 8 bases short and J 0 bases short, with 11 bases between. CDR3 region: CASAGQSSYNEQFF. In DNA, the CDR3 is TGTGCCAGCGCTGGACAGAGCTCCTACAATGAGCAGTTCTTC.

In DNA, the CDR3 is TGTGCCAGCAGCGCACAGGGGGCGCGGGGCCTGAATGAAAAACTGTTTTTT. Its protein is CASSAQGARGLNEKLFF. The J gene is TRBJ1-4, the V gene TRBV4-2, with 9 positions matching TRBD1. V shed 5 bases and J 5 bases; nucleotides not matched to a gene: 12. The CDR3 sequence is 17 residues long. In germline, CDR1 is LGHNA, CDR2 YNFKEQ.

The genes are TRBV5-4 and TRBJ2-7; D remains unclear. The CDR3 sequence is 12 residues long. The germline V gene encodes CDR1 SGHNT and CDR2 YYREEE (reference sequence). Between the trimmed V and J ends, which lost 0 bases and 7 bases, there was a span of 8 bases. CDR3 coding DNA: TGTGCCAGCAGCTTGGACGGAGCTGAGCAGTACTTC. Protein: CASSLDGAEQYF. The full variable domain, with the rest looked up from reference TRBV5-4 and TRBJ2-7, is ETGVTQSPTHLIKTRGQQVTLRCSSQSGHNTVSWYQQALGQGPQFIFQYYREEENGRGNFPPRFSGLQFPNYSSELNVNALELDDSALYLCASSLDGAEQYFGPGTRLTVT.

The V gene is TRBV7-6, the J gene TRBJ2-7; D is uncertain. V lost 1 base and J lost 0, with 10 bases in between. CDR3 length: 15 residues. The germline V gene encodes CDR1 SGHVS and CDR2 FNYEAQ. CDR3: CASSLEGSSSYEQYF. The CDR3 DNA sequence: TGTGCCAGCAGCTTAGAGGGCAGCAGCTCCTACGAGCAGTACTTC. Variable domain in full (rest from reference TRBV7-6 and TRBJ2-7): GAGVSQSPRYKVTKRGQDVALRCDPISGHVSLYWYRQALGQGPEFLTYFNYEAQQDKSGLPNDRFSAERPEGSISTLTIQRTEQRDSAMYRCASSLEGSSSYEQYFGPGTRLTVT.

This chain links TRBV2 with TRBJ1-1; the D is unclear. CDR1 is SNHLY and CDR2 is FYNNEI in the germline V gene. The CDR3 totals 13 residues. V lost 11 bases and J 4 bases, leaving 17 bases between the germline ends. As DNA, the CDR3 is TGTGCCTCCAGTGGCGGGGTGAGCACTGAAGCTTTCTTT. Protein sequence: CASSGGVSTEAFF. Full variable domain (missing parts from reference TRBV2 and TRBJ1-1): EPEVTQTPSHQVTQMGQEVILRCVPISNHLYFYWYRQILGQKVEFLVSFYNNEISEKSEIFDDQFSVERPDGSNFTLKIRSTKLEDSAMYFCASSGGVSTEAFFGQGTRLTVV.

The chain recombines TRBV10-3 with TRBJ1-2; 7 positions agree with TRBD1. Germline V lookup: CDR1 ENHRY, CDR2 SYGVKD. The CDR3 has 16 amino acids. After removal of 0 bases from V and 0 bases from J, the junction contained 4 bases not matched to a gene. CDR3 nucleotides: TGTGCCATCAGTGAGTCGGCAGGGGGGACTAACTATGGCTACACCTTC. The encoded protein is CAISESAGGTNYGYTF.

The chain joins TRBV7-9 to TRBJ2-3; possible D gene TRBD2, 6 bases. Deletions cut 5 bases from V and 3 bases from J, with 12 bases between. The germline V gene has CDR1 SEHNR and CDR2 FQNEAQ (reference sequence). This CDR3 contains 14 residues. The CDR3 nucleotides read TGTGCCAGCAGCCCTAAGGGGAGGACAGATACGCAGTATTTT. As protein: CASSPKGRTDTQYF.

The chain uses TRBV12-5 and TRBJ1-2; no clear D. Trimming removed 6 bases at V and 3 bases at J, with 14 bases between. Per the germline V gene, CDR1 is LGHNT and CDR2 is FRNRAP. The CDR3 is 14 amino acids. CDR3 region: CASGSGVRHYGYTF. CDR3 DNA: TGTGCTAGTGGCTCAGGTGTAAGGCACTATGGCTACACCTTC.

The chain employs TRBV5-1 and TRBJ2-2; 7 bases match TRBD1. V shed 4 bases and J 0 bases; nucleotides not matched to a gene: 3. The CDR3 covers 15 residues. CDR1 and CDR2 from the germline V gene are SGHRS and YFSETQ. The CDR3 sequence: CASSRDSANTGELFF. CDR3 coding DNA: TGCGCCAGCAGCCGGGACAGCGCGAACACCGGGGAGCTGTTTTTT.

The J gene is TRBJ2-7, the V gene TRBV2; 8 bases map to TRBD1. There are 14 residues in the CDR3. With V trimmed by 8 bases and J by 0 bases, 6 bases remained unmatched. Per the germline V gene, CDR1 is SNHLY and CDR2 is FYNNEI. CDR3 loop: CASLDRASSYEQYF. The DNA of the CDR3 is TGTGCCAGCTTGGACAGGGCCAGCTCCTACGAGCAGTACTTC. Drawing the rest from reference TRBV2 and TRBJ2-7, the complete variable domain is EPEVTQTPSHQVTQMGQEVILRCVPISNHLYFYWYRQILGQKVEFLVSFYNNEISEKSEIFDDQFSVERPDGSNFTLKIRSTKLEDSAMYFCASLDRASSYEQYFGPGTRLTVT.

The rearrangement uses TRBV3-1 (or the pseudogene TRBV3-2) and TRBJ2-7, with 11 bases identical to TRBD1. The J segment lost 2 bases and the V segment lost 0 bases, leaving 6 bases of the junction unmatched. Germline CDR1 and CDR2: LGHDT and YNNKEL (reference sequence). The CDR3 consists of 17 residues. Here the CDR3 reads CASSQDRGTGGPYEQYF. The CDR3 DNA reads as TGTGCCAGCAGCCAAGATAGGGGGACAGGGGGACCCTACGAGCAGTACTTC.

This chain joins TRBV6-5 and TRBJ2-2, with a tentative D call TRBD1 (5 bases). V lost 7 bases and J 6 bases, leaving 12 bases between the germline ends. CDR1 and CDR2 (germline): MNHEY, SVGAGI. The CDR3 covers 13 residues. The CDR3 DNA is TGTGCCAGCACAATCCAGGGTGCCGGGGAGCTGTTTTTT. This sequence encodes CASTIQGAGELFF.

The chain couples TRBV30 to TRBJ2-5; D could derive from TRBD1 or TRBD2 (6 bases each). Germline loops: CDR1 GTSNPN, CDR2 SVGIG (reference sequence). The CDR3 spans 15 residues. Trimming took off 0 bases at V and 4 bases at J, with 15 bases between the two ends. In DNA, the CDR3 is TGTGCCTGGAGTGTATCGACCAAGGGGGGAGAGACCCAGTACTTC. It is translated as CAWSVSTKGGETQYF.

The chain combines TRBV6-2 or TRBV6-3 with TRBJ1-2; D remains unclear. Germline loops: CDR1 MNHEY, CDR2 SVGEGT. The CDR3 consists of 15 residues. Trimming stripped 5 bases from V and 5 bases from J, with 18 bases between. CDR3 sequence: CASSHRQGDGYGYTF. In DNA, the CDR3 is TGTGCCAGCAGTCATAGACAAGGAGACGGTTATGGCTACACCTTC.

The sample holds one count of this clone. The chain employs TRBV9 and TRBJ2-7, with D unresolved. This CDR3 comprises 12 residues. The germline V gene has CDR1 SGDLS and CDR2 YYNGEE. Trimming pared 1 base from V and 3 bases from J, leaving 5 bases between. The chain's CDR3 is CASSVPNYEQYF. CDR3 nucleotides: TGTGCCAGCAGCGTACCTAACTACGAGCAGTACTTC.